This T cell receptor beta chain was observed in a study of T cell repertoires in cytomegalovirus infection. Background on the study: Carrying CMV and the relevant HLA type showed in public TCR beta signatures.

TCRdb analysed the reads with MiXCR anew, one entry per CDR3 protein. The sample carries approximately 81,000 distinct CDR3 sequences, 24% recorded once. The sample holds one count of this clonotype. The antigen is undetermined. Germline loops: CDR1 MNHNY, CDR2 SVGAGI (reference sequence). The CDR3 consists of 15 residues. The V and J ends lost 5 bases and 5 bases, in that order; junction bases with no gene match: 6. This chain links TRBV6-6 with TRBJ2-3; 11 bases agree with TRBD2. The material was CD8+ T cells from cultured PBMCs, obtained from culture after CMV antigen stimulation. The origin of this receptor is a human donor in good health (CMV status not recorded). Some clones in this sample may be carry-over from other donors' samples. The CDR3 DNA sequence: TGTGCCAGCAGTCCGACTAGCGGGGATGGAGATACGCAGTATTTT. It codes for CASSPTSGDGDTQYF.